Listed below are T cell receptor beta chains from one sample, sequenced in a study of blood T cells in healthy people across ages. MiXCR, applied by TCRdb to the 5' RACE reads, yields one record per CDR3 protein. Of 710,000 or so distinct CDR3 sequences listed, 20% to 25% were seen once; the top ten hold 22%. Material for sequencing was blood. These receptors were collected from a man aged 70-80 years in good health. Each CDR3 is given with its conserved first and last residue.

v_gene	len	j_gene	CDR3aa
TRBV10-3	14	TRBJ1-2	CAISDGGKNYGYTF
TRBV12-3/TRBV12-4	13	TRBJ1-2	CASSVRANYGYTF
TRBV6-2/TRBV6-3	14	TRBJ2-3	CASPAGPNTDTQYF
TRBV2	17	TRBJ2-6	CASRERQGAAGANVLTF
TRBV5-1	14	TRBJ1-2	CASSPGQGIYGYTF
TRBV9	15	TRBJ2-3	CASSVEGMRTDTQYF
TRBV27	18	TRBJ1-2	CASSSSLIGWGQGNGYTF
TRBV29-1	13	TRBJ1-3	CSIQQSSGNTIYF
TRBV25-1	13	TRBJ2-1	CAGPGLAGVEQFF
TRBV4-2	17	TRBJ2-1	CASMGDSRGAVYNEQFF
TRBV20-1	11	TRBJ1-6	CSASYGSPLHF
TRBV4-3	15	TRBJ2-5	CASSQLTGYQETQYF
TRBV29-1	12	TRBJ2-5	CSVDSEQETQYF
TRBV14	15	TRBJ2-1	CASSQAAKGYNEQFF
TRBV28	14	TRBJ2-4	CASKRQDPRNIQYF
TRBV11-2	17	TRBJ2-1	CASSLSPSGRIGNEQFF
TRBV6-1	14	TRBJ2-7	CASSPRGQYDEQYF
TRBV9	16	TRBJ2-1	CASSVGLADSYNEQFF
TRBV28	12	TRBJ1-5	CASSFYGQPQHF
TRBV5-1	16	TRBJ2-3	CASSLVGSGSGDTQYF
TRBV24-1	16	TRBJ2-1	CATSDPSGSSYNEQFF